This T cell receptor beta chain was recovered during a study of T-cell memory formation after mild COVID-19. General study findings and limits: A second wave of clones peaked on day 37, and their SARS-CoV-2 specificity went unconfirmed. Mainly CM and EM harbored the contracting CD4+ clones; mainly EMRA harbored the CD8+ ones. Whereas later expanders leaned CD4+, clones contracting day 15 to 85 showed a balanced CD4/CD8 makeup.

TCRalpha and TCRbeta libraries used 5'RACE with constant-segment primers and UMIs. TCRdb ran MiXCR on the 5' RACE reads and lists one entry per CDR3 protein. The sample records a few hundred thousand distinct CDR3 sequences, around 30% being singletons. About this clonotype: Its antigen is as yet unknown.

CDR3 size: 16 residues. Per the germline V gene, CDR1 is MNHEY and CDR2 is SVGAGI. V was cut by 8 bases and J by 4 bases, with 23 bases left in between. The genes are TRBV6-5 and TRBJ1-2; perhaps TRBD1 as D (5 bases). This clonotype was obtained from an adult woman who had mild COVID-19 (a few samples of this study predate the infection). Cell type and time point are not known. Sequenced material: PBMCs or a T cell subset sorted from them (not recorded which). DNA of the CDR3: TGTGCCAGCCTGAGCCCAGCGCAGGGAATGGTCTATGGCTACACCTTC. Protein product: CASLSPAQGMVYGYTF.